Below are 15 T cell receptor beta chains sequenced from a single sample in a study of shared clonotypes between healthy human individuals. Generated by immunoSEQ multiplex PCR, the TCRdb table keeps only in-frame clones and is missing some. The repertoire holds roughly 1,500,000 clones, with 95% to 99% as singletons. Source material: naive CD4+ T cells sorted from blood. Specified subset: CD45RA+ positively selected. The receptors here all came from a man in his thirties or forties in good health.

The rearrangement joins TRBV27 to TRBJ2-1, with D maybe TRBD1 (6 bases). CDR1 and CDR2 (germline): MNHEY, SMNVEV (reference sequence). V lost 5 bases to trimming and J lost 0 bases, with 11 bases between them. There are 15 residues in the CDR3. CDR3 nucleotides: TGTGCCAGCAGTAAACAGGGAAGCTCCTACAATGAGCAGTTCTTC. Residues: CASSKQGSSYNEQFF.

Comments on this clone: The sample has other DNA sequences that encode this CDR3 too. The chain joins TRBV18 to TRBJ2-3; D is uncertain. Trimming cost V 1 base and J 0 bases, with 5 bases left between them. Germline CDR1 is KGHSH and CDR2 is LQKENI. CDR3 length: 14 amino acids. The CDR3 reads CASSPLPSTDTQYF. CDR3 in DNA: TGTGCCAGCTCACCACTCCCTAGCACAGATACGCAGTATTTT.

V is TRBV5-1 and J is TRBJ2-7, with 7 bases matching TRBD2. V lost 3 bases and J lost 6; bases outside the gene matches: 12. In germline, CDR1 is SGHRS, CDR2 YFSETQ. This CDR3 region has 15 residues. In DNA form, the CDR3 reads TGCGCCAGCAGCTATGGGACTATAGGAACACGCGAGCAGTACTTC. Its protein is CASSYGTIGTREQYF. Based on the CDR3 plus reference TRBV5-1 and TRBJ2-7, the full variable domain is KAGVTQTPRYLIKTRGQQVTLSCSPISGHRSVSWYQQTPGQGLQFLFEYFSETQRNKGNFPGRFSGRQFSNSRSEMNVSTLELGDSALYLCASSYGTIGTREQYFGPGTRLTVT.

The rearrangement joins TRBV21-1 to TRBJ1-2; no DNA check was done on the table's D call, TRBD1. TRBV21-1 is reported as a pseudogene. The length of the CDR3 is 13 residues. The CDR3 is CATLQGIVYGYTF. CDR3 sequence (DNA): TGTGCCACCTTACAGGGGATCGTCTATGGCTACACCTTC.

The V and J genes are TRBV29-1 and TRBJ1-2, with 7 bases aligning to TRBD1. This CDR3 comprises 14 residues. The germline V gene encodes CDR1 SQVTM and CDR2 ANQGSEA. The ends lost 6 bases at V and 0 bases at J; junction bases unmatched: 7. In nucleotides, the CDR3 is TGCAGCGTGGGGGGGACAGCAGCTAACTATGGCTACACCTTC. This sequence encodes CSVGGTAANYGYTF.

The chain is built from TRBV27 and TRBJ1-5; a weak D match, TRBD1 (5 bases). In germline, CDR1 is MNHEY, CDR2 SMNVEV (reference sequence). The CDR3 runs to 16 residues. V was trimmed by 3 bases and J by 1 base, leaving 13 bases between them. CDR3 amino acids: CASSFRFGGSNQPQHF. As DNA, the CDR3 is TGTGCCAGCAGTTTCCGGTTTGGGGGGAGCAATCAGCCCCAGCATTTT.

The CDR3 reads CASSLSTGVRTNEQYF. In DNA, the CDR3 is TGTGCCAGCTCACTTTCGACAGGGGTAAGAACGAACGAGCAGTACTTC. This chain uses TRBV18 with TRBJ2-7; 8 positions match TRBD1. This CDR3 is 16 amino acids long. The V segment lost 4 bases and the J segment 5 bases; nucleotides outside the gene matches: 13. Germline V lookup: CDR1 KGHSH, CDR2 LQKENI.

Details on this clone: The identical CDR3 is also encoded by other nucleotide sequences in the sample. The CDR3 sequence: CASSSLGGFYEQYF. The DNA for the CDR3 is TGTGCCAGCAGTTCTCTGGGGGGGTTCTACGAGCAGTACTTC. This chain joins TRBV5-5 and TRBJ2-7; the match to TRBD2 covers 7 bases. V was pared by 5 bases and J by 3 bases, with 8 bases of the junction left unmatched. CDR1 and CDR2 (germline): SGHKS, YYEKEE (reference sequence). The CDR3 spans 14 residues.

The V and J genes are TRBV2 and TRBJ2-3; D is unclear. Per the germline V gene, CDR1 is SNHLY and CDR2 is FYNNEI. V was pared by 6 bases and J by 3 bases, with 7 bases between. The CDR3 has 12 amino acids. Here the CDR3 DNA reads TGTGCCAGCAGATTAGGAACAGATACGCAGTATTTT. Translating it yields CASRLGTDTQYF.

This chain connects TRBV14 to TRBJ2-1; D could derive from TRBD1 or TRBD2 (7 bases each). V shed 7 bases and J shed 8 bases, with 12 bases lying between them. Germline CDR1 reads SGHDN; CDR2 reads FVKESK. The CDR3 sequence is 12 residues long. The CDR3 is CASKQGGDEQFF. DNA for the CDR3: TGTGCCAGCAAGCAGGGGGGGGATGAGCAGTTCTTC.

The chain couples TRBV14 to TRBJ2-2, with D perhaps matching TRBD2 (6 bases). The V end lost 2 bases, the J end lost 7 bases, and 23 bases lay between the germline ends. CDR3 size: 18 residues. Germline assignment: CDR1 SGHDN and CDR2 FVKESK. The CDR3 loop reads CASSQLRGTLPSGGELFF. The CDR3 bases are TGTGCCAGCAGCCAACTACGAGGGACTCTTCCATCTGGCGGGGAGCTGTTTTTT.

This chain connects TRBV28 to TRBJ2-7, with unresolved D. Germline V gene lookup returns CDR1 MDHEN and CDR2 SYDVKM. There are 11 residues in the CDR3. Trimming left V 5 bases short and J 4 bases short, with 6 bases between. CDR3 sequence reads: CASSHVYEQYF. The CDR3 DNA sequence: TGTGCCAGCAGTCATGTATACGAGCAGTACTTC. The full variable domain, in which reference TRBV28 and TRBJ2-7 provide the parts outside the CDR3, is DVKVTQSSRYLVKRTGEKVFLECVQDMDHENMFWYRQDPGLGLRLIYFSYDVKMKEKGDIPEGYSVSREKKERFSLILESASTNQTSMYLCASSHVYEQYFGPGTRLTVT.

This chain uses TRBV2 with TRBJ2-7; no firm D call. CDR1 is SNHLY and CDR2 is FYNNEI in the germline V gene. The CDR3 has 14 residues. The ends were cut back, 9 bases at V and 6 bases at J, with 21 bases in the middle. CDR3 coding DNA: TGTGCCAGTAGGCTCGCCAGTCGTGGCGGCGAGCAGTACTTC. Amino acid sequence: CASRLASRGGEQYF.

Here the CDR3 reads CASSGEQGVVYEQYF. The CDR3 DNA is TGTGCCAGCAGTGGAGAACAGGGTGTAGTGTACGAGCAGTACTTC. J is TRBJ2-7 and V is TRBV25-1, with D maybe TRBD1 (6 bases). The CDR3 is 15 residues long. Deletions cut 4 bases from V and 4 bases from J, with 17 bases between. Germline V gene lookup returns CDR1 MGHDK and CDR2 SYGVNS.

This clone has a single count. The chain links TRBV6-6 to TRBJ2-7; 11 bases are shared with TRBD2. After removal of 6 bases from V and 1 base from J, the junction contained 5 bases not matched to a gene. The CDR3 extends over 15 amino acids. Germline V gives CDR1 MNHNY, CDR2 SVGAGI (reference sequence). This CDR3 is CASSLGTSGSYEQYF. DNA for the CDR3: TGTGCCAGCAGCCTCGGGACTAGCGGATCCTACGAGCAGTACTTC.